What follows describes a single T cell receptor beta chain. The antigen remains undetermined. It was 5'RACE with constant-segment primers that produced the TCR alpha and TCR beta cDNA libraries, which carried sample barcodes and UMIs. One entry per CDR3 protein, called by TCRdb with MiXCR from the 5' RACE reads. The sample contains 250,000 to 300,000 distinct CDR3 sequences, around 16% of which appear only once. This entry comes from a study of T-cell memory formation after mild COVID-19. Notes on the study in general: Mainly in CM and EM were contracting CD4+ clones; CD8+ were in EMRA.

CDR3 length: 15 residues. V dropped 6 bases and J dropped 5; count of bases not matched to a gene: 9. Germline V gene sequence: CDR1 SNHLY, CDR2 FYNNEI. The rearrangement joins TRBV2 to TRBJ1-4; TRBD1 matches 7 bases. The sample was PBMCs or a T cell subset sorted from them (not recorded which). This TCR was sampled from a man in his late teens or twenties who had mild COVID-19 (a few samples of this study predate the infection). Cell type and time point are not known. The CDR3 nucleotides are TGTGCCAGCAGGATCACCGGGACAGAGAATGAAAAACTGTTTTTT. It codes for CASRITGTENEKLFF.